Listed below are T cell receptor beta chains from one sample, sequenced in a study of response to subunit inactivated influenza vaccine. One entry per CDR3 protein, called by TCRdb with MiXCR from the RT-PCR reads. The sample has a few hundred thousand distinct CDR3 sequences; about 15% are singletons. This specimen was PBMCs from blood, taken roughly 12 days after vaccination. The receptors were sampled from a man aged 45-60 years who received an inactivated influenza vaccine. Both conserved end residues are part of each CDR3. The order of the fields is clone size, J gene, D gene, V gene, CDR3 DNA, CDR3 protein. D genes are given only for firm matches. Clone size is not always given. Where it is, it says once, few, many or a class for expanded clones.

size: once
J: TRBJ2-1
D: -
V: TRBV7-2
DNA: TGTGCCAGCAGCCCAGGACTACATGAGCAGTTCTTC
CDR3: CASSPGLHEQFF

size: -
J: TRBJ2-7
D: -
V: TRBV7-2
DNA: TGTGCCAGCAGCTTAGCGACCTTCTACGAGCAGTACTTC
CDR3: CASSLATFYEQYF

size: few
J: TRBJ1-5
D: -
V: TRBV10-3
DNA: TGTGCCATCAGTGAGTCGAATCCGGCGGCGTCGGGGCCCCAGCATTTT
CDR3: CAISESNPAASGPQHF

size: -
J: TRBJ2-2
D: -
V: TRBV12-3/TRBV12-4
DNA: TGTGCCAGCAGTCCTTCCCGGGAGCTGTTTTTT
CDR3: CASSPSRELFF

size: few
J: TRBJ2-7
D: TRBD2
V: TRBV7-6
DNA: TGTGCCAGCAGTGCGACTAGCGGGGGGTCGAGCTCCTACGAGCAGTACTTC
CDR3: CASSATSGGSSSYEQYF

size: many
J: TRBJ2-1
D: TRBD2
V: TRBV24-1
DNA: TGTGCCACCAGTGACGCGCGGGGGGGCGTGTTGAATGAGCAGTTCTTC
CDR3: CATSDARGGVLNEQFF

size: -
J: TRBJ2-7
D: TRBD2
V: TRBV28
DNA: TGTGCCAGCAGCCCATTAGCGGGAATCGAGCAGTACTTC
CDR3: CASSPLAGIEQYF

size: many
J: TRBJ2-1
D: -
V: TRBV12-3/TRBV12-4
DNA: TGTGCCAGCAGTCCAAATAGCTACAATGAGCAGTTCTTC
CDR3: CASSPNSYNEQFF

size: many
J: TRBJ2-3
D: TRBD2
V: TRBV20-1
DNA: TGCAGTGCTAGTCCTAGCGGGCGAACAGATACGCAGTATTTT
CDR3: CSASPSGRTDTQYF

size: few
J: TRBJ1-6
D: -
V: TRBV19
DNA: TGTGCCAGTAGTGAAGGGACGGCCCATTCACCCCTCCACTTT
CDR3: CASSEGTAHSPLHF

size: -
J: TRBJ1-4
D: TRBD1
V: TRBV12-3/TRBV12-4
DNA: TGTGCCAGCAGTTCCACATACAGGGGCGAAAAACTGTTTTTT
CDR3: CASSSTYRGEKLFF

size: -
J: TRBJ2-7
D: -
V: TRBV6-2/TRBV6-3
DNA: TGTGCCAGCAGCCACGGACACACCGAGCAGTACTTC
CDR3: CASSHGHTEQYF

size: -
J: TRBJ2-7
D: -
V: TRBV4-3
DNA: TGCGCCAGCAGCCAAGCCTCCAGGGGTACCTACGAGCAGTACTTC
CDR3: CASSQASRGTYEQYF

size: -
J: TRBJ2-1
D: -
V: TRBV12-3/TRBV12-4
DNA: TGTGCCAGCAGTTTACAGTCTAGCGTTCGGATTGAGCAGTTCTTC
CDR3: CASSLQSSVRIEQFF

size: many
J: TRBJ1-2
D: -
V: TRBV5-6
DNA: TGTGCCAGCAGCTTGGCGGCAGGGAATGGCTACACCTTC
CDR3: CASSLAAGNGYTF

size: -
J: TRBJ2-7
D: -
V: TRBV20-1
DNA: TGCAGTGCTAGAGATCATAGGGGTGGGGCCTACGAGCAGTACTTC
CDR3: CSARDHRGGAYEQYF

size: -
J: TRBJ2-1
D: -
V: TRBV7-9
DNA: TGTGCCAGCAGCTCCACGGGACTCCGGGAGCAGTTCTTC
CDR3: CASSSTGLREQFF

size: -
J: TRBJ2-3
D: -
V: TRBV5-1
DNA: TGCGCCAGCAGTTCCTACCTCCCTAGCACAGATACGCAGTATTTT
CDR3: CASSSYLPSTDTQYF

size: -
J: TRBJ2-5
D: -
V: TRBV25-1
DNA: TGTGCCAGCAGTGAGATTGACAGACAAGAGACCCAGTACTTC
CDR3: CASSEIDRQETQYF

size: many
J: TRBJ2-1
D: TRBD2
V: TRBV29-1
DNA: TGCAGCGTGATAGGACTAGCGGGCTCGAATGAGCAGTTCTTC
CDR3: CSVIGLAGSNEQFF

size: -
J: TRBJ1-1
D: -
V: TRBV12-3/TRBV12-4
DNA: TGTGCCAGCAGTGCGCAAGTGGCTGAAGCTTTCTTT
CDR3: CASSAQVAEAFF

size: few
J: TRBJ2-7
D: TRBD2
V: TRBV3-1
DNA: TGTGCCAGCACCCTGACCCCAAGCGGGAGCGGCTCCTACGAGCAGTACTTC
CDR3: CASTLTPSGSGSYEQYF

size: many
J: TRBJ2-5
D: TRBD1
V: TRBV7-2
DNA: TGTGCCAGCAGTAGAAGGGGGTTAGGGGACAGGGAGTCCCAGTACTTC
CDR3: CASSRRGLGDRESQYF

size: few
J: TRBJ2-5
D: -
V: TRBV18
DNA: TGTGCCAGCTCACCACGCCGACTAGTCTCTCAAGAGACCCAGTACTTC
CDR3: CASSPRRLVSQETQYF

size: few
J: TRBJ2-3
D: TRBD2
V: TRBV18
DNA: TGTGCCAGCTCACCGCCAAGTGTATGGCGGGAGAGAACAGATACGCAGTATTTT
CDR3: CASSPPSVWRERTDTQYF

size: many
J: TRBJ2-5
D: -
V: TRBV7-2
DNA: TGTGCCAGCAGCTCACAGGCATCCCAAGAGACCCAGTACTTC
CDR3: CASSSQASQETQYF

size: -
J: TRBJ1-2
D: TRBD1
V: TRBV5-1
DNA: TGCGCCAGCAGCAAGGACAGGGTCGGCTACACCTTC
CDR3: CASSKDRVGYTF

size: -
J: TRBJ2-6
D: -
V: TRBV4-3
DNA: TGCGCCAGCAGCCAACTACGGGCCGATAAGACCAACGTCCTGACTTTC
CDR3: CASSQLRADKTNVLTF

size: -
J: TRBJ2-5
D: -
V: TRBV10-3
DNA: TGTGCCATCAGGGACAGCGCACAAGAGACCCAGTACTTC
CDR3: CAIRDSAQETQYF

size: few
J: TRBJ2-7
D: TRBD1
V: TRBV7-8
DNA: TGTGCCAGCAGCTTAGTAGGCGGGACAGGGGTCGAGCAGTACTTC
CDR3: CASSLVGGTGVEQYF

size: -
J: TRBJ1-3
D: -
V: TRBV19
DNA: TGTGCCAGTAGTATAGGGGCGGTCTCTGGAAACACCATATATTTT
CDR3: CASSIGAVSGNTIYF

size: -
J: TRBJ2-4
D: TRBD1
V: TRBV3-1
DNA: TGTGCCAGCAGCCAGGCCGGGACAGGGGGGAACATTCAGTACTTC
CDR3: CASSQAGTGGNIQYF

size: -
J: TRBJ1-1
D: -
V: TRBV4-3
DNA: TGCGCCAGCAGCCAAGATGGAACCAGGGTGGACACTGAAGCTTTCTTT
CDR3: CASSQDGTRVDTEAFF

size: few
J: TRBJ2-7
D: TRBD1
V: TRBV7-2
DNA: TGTGCCAGCAGCTCGGACAGGCTATCCTTCTACGAGCAGTACTTC
CDR3: CASSSDRLSFYEQYF

size: few
J: TRBJ2-1
D: -
V: TRBV9
DNA: TGTGCCAGCAGCGTAGGAAGGGGCGGAGGGTTTGGGGGGAATGAGCAGTTCTTC
CDR3: CASSVGRGGGFGGNEQFF

size: few
J: TRBJ2-7
D: -
V: TRBV20-1
DNA: TGCAGTGCTATGACTCCCCCCATCAGCGAGCAGTACTTC
CDR3: CSAMTPPISEQYF

size: -
J: TRBJ1-1
D: -
V: TRBV28
DNA: TGTGCCAGCAGTTTATACGGACAGACAGTGAACACTGAAGCTTTCTTT
CDR3: CASSLYGQTVNTEAFF

size: -
J: TRBJ2-3
D: -
V: TRBV18
DNA: TGTGCCAGCTCCCGGATTAGTAGCACAGATACGCAGTATTTT
CDR3: CASSRISSTDTQYF

size: few
J: TRBJ2-1
D: -
V: TRBV28
DNA: TGTGCCAGCAGCCGAGGCCTGCAAGCGGTTTACAATGAGCAGTTCTTC
CDR3: CASSRGLQAVYNEQFF

size: -
J: TRBJ2-5
D: -
V: TRBV30
DNA: TGTGCCTTAGACTTGACCCTCAGCGAGACCCAGTACTTC
CDR3: CALDLTLSETQYF

size: few
J: TRBJ1-5
D: -
V: TRBV5-5
DNA: TGTGCCAGCAGAATCGACCCGGGAGCCAGCAATCAGCCCCAGCATTTT
CDR3: CASRIDPGASNQPQHF

size: -
J: TRBJ2-7
D: -
V: TRBV14
DNA: TGTGCCAGCAGCCCTTTTTGGGCGGGGACTCTCGACGAGCAGTACTTC
CDR3: CASSPFWAGTLDEQYF

size: many
J: TRBJ1-1
D: TRBD1
V: TRBV12-3/TRBV12-4
DNA: TGTGCCAGCATCAGGGGGACGAGCTCTGAAGCTTTCTTT
CDR3: CASIRGTSSEAFF

size: -
J: TRBJ2-7
D: -
V: TRBV7-2
DNA: TGTGCCAGCAGCTTAGCGCCGGGACACGACCGAGAGCAGTACTTC
CDR3: CASSLAPGHDREQYF

size: -
J: TRBJ1-2
D: TRBD1
V: TRBV4-2
DNA: TGTGCCAGCAGCCAAGATAGAGGGGGCTACTATGGCTACACCTTC
CDR3: CASSQDRGGYYGYTF